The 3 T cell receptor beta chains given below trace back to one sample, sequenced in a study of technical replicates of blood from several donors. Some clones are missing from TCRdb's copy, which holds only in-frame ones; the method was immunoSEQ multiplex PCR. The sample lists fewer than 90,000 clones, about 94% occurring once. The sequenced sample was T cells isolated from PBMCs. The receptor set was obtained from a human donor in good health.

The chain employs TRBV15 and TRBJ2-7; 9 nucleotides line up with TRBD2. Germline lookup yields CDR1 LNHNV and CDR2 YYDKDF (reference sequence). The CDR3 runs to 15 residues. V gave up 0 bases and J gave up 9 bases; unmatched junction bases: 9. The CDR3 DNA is TGTGCCACCAGCAGAGATTTGGCTAGCGGGACCAGGCAGTACTTC. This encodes CATSRDLASGTRQYF.

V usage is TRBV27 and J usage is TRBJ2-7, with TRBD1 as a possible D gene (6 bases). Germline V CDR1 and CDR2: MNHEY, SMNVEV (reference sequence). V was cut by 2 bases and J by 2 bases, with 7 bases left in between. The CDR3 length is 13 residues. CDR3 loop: CASSLRTAYEQYF. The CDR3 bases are TGTGCCAGCAGTTTAAGGACAGCCTACGAGCAGTACTTC.

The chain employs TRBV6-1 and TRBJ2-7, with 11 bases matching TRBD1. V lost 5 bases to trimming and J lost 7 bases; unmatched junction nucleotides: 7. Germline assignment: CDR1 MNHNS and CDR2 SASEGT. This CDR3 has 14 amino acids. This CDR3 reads CASSPWTGGIEQYF. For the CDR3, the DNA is TGTGCCAGCAGTCCCTGGACAGGGGGCATTGAGCAGTACTTC.